The 26 T cell receptor beta chains below all came from one sample that was sequenced in a study of T cell changes during pregnancy in multiple sclerosis. The data were produced by immunoSEQ multiplex PCR, yet TCRdb's version contains in-frame clones alone and is incomplete. The data contain around 22,000 clones, approximately 90% of them seen just once; the ten biggest clones take up 0.5% to 0.7%. Sequences were derived from CD4+ T cells from peripheral blood mononuclear cells, sampled after pregnancy. Receptors originate from a female donor in good health, enrolled as a control in a pregnancy study.

This chain uses TRBV7-9 with TRBJ2-5, with D perhaps TRBD2 (7 bases). The ends were cut back, 0 bases at V and 5 bases at J, with 10 bases in the middle. CDR3 length: 14 amino acids. Germline V lookup: CDR1 SEHNR, CDR2 FQNEAQ (reference sequence). For the CDR3, the DNA is TGTGCCAGCAGCTTAGCCAGGGGAGGGGAGACCCAGTACTTC. Protein sequence: CASSLARGGETQYF.

The chain uses TRBV28 and TRBJ1-5; D might be TRBD1 (5 bases). In germline, CDR1 is MDHEN, CDR2 SYDVKM. Deletions cut 5 bases from V and 5 bases from J, with 19 bases between. The CDR3 contains 16 residues. In DNA form, the CDR3 reads TGTGCCAGCAGTCCCCCGGGGAGGGGAAAACATCAGCCCCAGCATTTT. Residues: CASSPPGRGKHQPQHF. Full variable domain (missing parts from reference TRBV28 and TRBJ1-5): DVKVTQSSRYLVKRTGEKVFLECVQDMDHENMFWYRQDPGLGLRLIYFSYDVKMKEKGDIPEGYSVSREKKERFSLILESASTNQTSMYLCASSPPGRGKHQPQHFGDGTRLSIL.

This rearrangement joins TRBV18 to TRBJ1-1; the D is unclear. The ends were cut back, 11 bases at V and 1 base at J, with 8 bases in the middle. The CDR3 is 11 amino acids. The germline V gene has CDR1 KGHSH and CDR2 LQKENI. CDR3: CASQSNTEAFF. CDR3 in DNA: TGTGCCTCCCAGTCGAACACTGAAGCTTTCTTT.

V is TRBV27 and J is TRBJ2-7; D unclear. This CDR3 has 13 amino acids. Between the trimmed V and J ends, which lost 6 bases and 3 bases, there was a span of 12 bases. Germline V gene lookup returns CDR1 MNHEY and CDR2 SMNVEV (reference sequence). Here the CDR3 DNA reads TGTGCCAGCAGAAAGAACATTGACTACGAGCAGTACTTC. It translates to CASRKNIDYEQYF.

This rearrangement joins TRBV30 to TRBJ2-3, with 7 bases identical to TRBD1. The germline V gene has CDR1 GTSNPN and CDR2 SVGIG (reference sequence). CDR3 length: 13 residues. V shed 2 bases, J shed 5 bases, and the junction held 4 bases outside the gene matches. CDR3 DNA sequence: TGTGCCTGGAGTACAGGGGCAGGAGATACGCAGTATTTT. Protein: CAWSTGAGDTQYF.

The V call is TRBV7-9, the J call TRBJ2-7, with 7 bases aligning to TRBD1. This CDR3 is 15 amino acids long. CDR1 and CDR2 from the germline V gene are SEHNR and FQNEAQ (reference sequence). The J segment lost 5 bases and the V segment lost 1 base, leaving 8 bases of the junction unmatched. In nucleotides, the CDR3 is TGTGCCAGCAGCTTAGGGGCCGGGACAGTGGACGAGCAGTACTTC. This encodes CASSLGAGTVDEQYF.

The chain employs TRBV7-2 and TRBJ2-7; the D gene is possibly TRBD2 (5 bases). This CDR3 is 14 amino acids long. Trimming left V 5 bases short and J 3 bases short, with 14 bases between. Germline CDR1 reads SGHTA; CDR2 reads FQGNSA. The CDR3 nucleotides are TGTGCCAGCAGCCCCGGGGTGATAGACTACGAGCAGTACTTC. This translates into CASSPGVIDYEQYF.

This clone was found once. V gene TRBV2 combines with J gene TRBJ1-6; 7 positions agree with TRBD1. Germline CDR1 and CDR2: SNHLY and FYNNEI. This CDR3 spans 14 amino acids. J was trimmed by 9 bases and V by 5 bases; bases with no gene match: 7. CDR3 DNA sequence: TGTGCCAGCAGTTCGAAGACAGGGATTTCACCCCTCCACTTT. Translation: CASSSKTGISPLHF.

In its sample, this clone was seen once. V is TRBV7-2 and J is TRBJ2-5; the D gene is possibly TRBD2 (6 bases). CDR1 is SGHTA, CDR2 FQGNSA, per germline. Trimming stripped 0 bases from V and 10 bases from J, with 18 bases between. This CDR3 has 15 amino acids. The CDR3 nucleotides read TGTGCCAGCAGCTTAGCGGGACTCGGGGTCGAGGGCCAGTACTTC. Protein product: CASSLAGLGVEGQYF.

This clone was detected a few times. The chain carries TRBV18 and TRBJ1-3, with 8 nucleotides matching TRBD1. The germline V gene encodes CDR1 KGHSH and CDR2 LQKENI. There are 16 residues in the CDR3. V dropped 2 bases and J dropped 3; count of bases not matched to a gene: 6. CDR3 sequence reads: CASSPGSGTGGNTIYF. CDR3 in DNA: TGTGCCAGCTCACCAGGCTCCGGGACAGGTGGAAACACCATATATTTT.

The chain uses TRBV19 and TRBJ2-1; tentatively, D is TRBD2 (5 bases). Germline V CDR1 and CDR2: LNHDA, SQIVND (reference sequence). This CDR3 contains 15 residues. Trimming cost V 9 bases and J 1 base, with 16 bases left between them. The CDR3 loop reads CASGRPGLSYNEQFF. The CDR3 region has the DNA TGTGCCAGCGGAAGGCCGGGGTTGTCCTACAATGAGCAGTTCTTC.

V is TRBV9 and J is TRBJ2-3; TRBD2 aligns across 13 bases. CDR3 length equals 16 residues. CDR1 is SGDLS and CDR2 is YYNGEE in the germline V gene. V lost 7 bases, J lost 2 bases, and 7 bases stayed unmatched. CDR3 in amino acids: CASGGLAGVVTDTQYF. The CDR3 DNA is TGTGCCAGCGGAGGACTAGCGGGGGTAGTCACAGATACGCAGTATTTT. Based on the CDR3 plus reference TRBV9 and TRBJ2-3, the full variable domain is DSGVTQTPKHLITATGQRVTLRCSPRSGDLSVYWYQQSLDQGLQFLIQYYNGEERAKGNILERFSAQQFPDLHSELNLSSLELGDSALYFCASGGLAGVVTDTQYFGPGTRLTVL.

The CDR3 here is CASSPGTGGAGRLDTQYF. As DNA, the CDR3 is TGCGCCAGCAGCCCCGGGACAGGGGGCGCCGGTAGACTAGATACGCAGTATTTT. This chain connects TRBV5-1 to TRBJ2-3; TRBD1 aligns across 12 bases. CDR1 and CDR2 from the germline V gene are SGHRS and YFSETQ. The CDR3 is 18 residues long. Trimming cost V 4 bases and J 5 bases; bases outside gene matches: 14.

In DNA, the CDR3 is TGTGCCAGCAGTGAACGACGGGGGGGAGGGGAGACCCAGTACTTC. Its translation is CASSERRGGGETQYF. The chain employs TRBV2 and TRBJ2-5; TRBD2 agrees at 8 bases. Germline V gene sequence: CDR1 SNHLY, CDR2 FYNNEI. V shed 2 bases, J shed 5 bases, and the junction held 7 bases outside the gene matches. The CDR3 extends over 15 amino acids.

The CDR3 loop reads CASSLRGVAKNIQYF. The CDR3 DNA is TGTGCCAGCAGTTTACGGGGGGTAGCCAAAAACATTCAGTACTTC. V is TRBV28 and J is TRBJ2-4, with 7 bases aligning to TRBD2. V shed 2 bases, J shed 0 bases, and the junction held 1 base outside the gene matches. The CDR3 runs 15 residues. CDR1 and CDR2 from the germline V gene are MDHEN and SYDVKM.

This chain uses TRBV10-3 with TRBJ2-2, with a weak D call TRBD1 (6 bases). Germline CDR1 and CDR2: ENHRY and SYGVKD. With 8 bases removed from V and 1 base from J, the gap between germline ends came to 11 bases. The CDR3 is 14 residues long. CDR3 region: CAIQGLENTGELFF. CDR3 sequence (DNA): TGTGCCATCCAGGGGTTGGAGAACACCGGGGAGCTGTTTTTT.

This chain uses TRBV30 with TRBJ1-2; no clear D gene. The CDR3 sequence is 11 residues long. Trimming stripped 0 bases from V and 14 bases from J, with 13 bases between. Germline lookup yields CDR1 GTSNPN and CDR2 SVGIG (reference sequence). The CDR3 DNA reads TGTGCCTGGAGTGTTAAGGAGAGCTTGACCTTC. It yields the protein CAWSVKESLTF.

CDR3 residues: CASSFGDRVNTQYF. CDR3 in DNA: TGTGCCAGCAGCTTTGGGGACAGGGTAAATACGCAGTATTTT. The rearrangement uses TRBV5-8 and TRBJ2-3; 9 nucleotides match TRBD1. With 2 bases clipped from V and 7 bases from J, the junction kept 5 bases outside the gene matches. The CDR3 length is 14 residues. Germline V gene lookup returns CDR1 SGHTS and CDR2 YDEGEE.

The rearrangement links TRBV6-1 to TRBJ1-1; D is perhaps TRBD1 (6 bases). This CDR3 is built from 15 residues. The germline gives CDR1 MNHNS, CDR2 SASEGT. The V end lost 0 bases, the J end lost 4 bases, and 12 bases lay between the germline ends. The CDR3 bases are TGTGCCAGCAGTGAAGCGGGGGGGCCGGGCACTGAAGCTTTCTTT. Translating it yields CASSEAGGPGTEAFF.

The chain couples TRBV6-1 to TRBJ1-4; weak D call: TRBD1 (5 bases). V was clipped by 6 bases and J by 7 bases, with 12 bases between them. Germline-derived CDR1 and CDR2 are MNHNS and SASEGT. The CDR3 covers 13 residues. The CDR3 bases are TGTGCCAGCAGCGCCCGGGGGGGTGAAAAACTGTTTTTT. Its protein is CASSARGGEKLFF.

The V and J genes are TRBV5-4 and TRBJ2-2; D remains ambiguous. The V gene lost 4 bases and the J gene lost 2 bases, with 3 bases spanning the gap. Per germline, CDR1 SGHNT and CDR2 YYREEE (reference sequence). The CDR3 loop spans 12 amino acids. The CDR3 sequence is CASSGNTGELFF. DNA of the CDR3: TGTGCCAGCAGCGGCAACACCGGGGAGCTGTTTTTT.

The table lists this clone with a count of one. The rearrangement links TRBV5-1 to TRBJ2-5; 7 nucleotides align to TRBD1. With V trimmed by 5 bases and J by 0 bases, 7 bases remained unmatched. The CDR3 has 15 residues. Per germline, CDR1 SGHRS and CDR2 YFSETQ. The CDR3 DNA is TGCGCCAGCAGGCCTAGGACAGGACACCAAGAGACCCAGTACTTC. The encoded protein is CASRPRTGHQETQYF.

The chain combines TRBV6-6 with TRBJ1-3; 7 bases align to TRBD1. The J segment lost 5 bases and the V segment lost 0 bases, leaving 1 base of the junction unmatched. There are 14 residues in the CDR3. Germline CDR1 MNHNY, CDR2 SVGAGI (reference sequence). The CDR3 protein is CASSYSTGRNTIYF. In DNA, the CDR3 is TGTGCCAGCAGTTACTCGACAGGGAGAAACACCATATATTTT.

The V and J genes are TRBV15 and TRBJ1-4; D remains ambiguous. Germline loops: CDR1 LNHNV, CDR2 YYDKDF (reference sequence). Trimming pared 1 base from V and 8 bases from J, leaving 14 bases between. The CDR3 runs to 15 residues. The DNA for the CDR3 is TGTGCCACCAGCAGAGTACGGGATTGGCAAGAAAAACTGTTTTTT. Amino acids: CATSRVRDWQEKLFF.

V gene TRBV28 combines with J gene TRBJ1-2, with TRBD1 identical over 8 bases. Germline V gene sequence: CDR1 MDHEN, CDR2 SYDVKM. V shed 10 bases and J 7 bases; nucleotides not matched to a gene: 17. This CDR3 contains 15 residues. This CDR3 reads CATGGQANPWAGYTF. CDR3 nucleotides: TGTGCCACCGGGGGACAGGCGAACCCCTGGGCTGGCTACACCTTC.

V usage is TRBV6-5 and J usage is TRBJ1-5; 8 bases agree with TRBD1. V trimming: 0 bases; J trimming: 1 base; junction bases outside the gene matches: 2. This CDR3 has 16 amino acids. Germline CDR1 reads MNHEY; CDR2 reads SVGAGI. CDR3 DNA sequence: TGTGCCAGCAGTTACTCAGGACAGGGAAGCAATCAGCCCCAGCATTTT. Its protein is CASSYSGQGSNQPQHF.